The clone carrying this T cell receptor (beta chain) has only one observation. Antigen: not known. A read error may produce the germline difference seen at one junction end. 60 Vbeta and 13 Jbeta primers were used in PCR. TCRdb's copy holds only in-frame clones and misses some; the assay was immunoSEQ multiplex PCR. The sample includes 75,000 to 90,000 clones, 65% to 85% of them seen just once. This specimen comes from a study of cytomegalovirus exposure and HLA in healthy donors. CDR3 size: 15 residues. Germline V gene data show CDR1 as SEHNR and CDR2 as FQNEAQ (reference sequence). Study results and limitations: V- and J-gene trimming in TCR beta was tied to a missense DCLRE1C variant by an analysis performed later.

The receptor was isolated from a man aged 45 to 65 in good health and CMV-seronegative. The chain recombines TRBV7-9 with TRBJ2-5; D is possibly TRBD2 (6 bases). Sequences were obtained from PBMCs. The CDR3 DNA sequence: TGTTCCAGCAGCTTAGTGGCGTCAGGGAGGCAGACCCAGTACTTC. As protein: CSSSLVASGRQTQYF.